Following are 24 T cell receptor beta chains from one sample sequenced in a study of blood T cells in healthy people across ages. PCR was performed a second time for 7 to 11 cycles using a sample-barcoded 5' primer and a J-beta primer mix. TCRdb analysed the 5' RACE reads with MiXCR anew, one entry per CDR3 protein. The sample contains approximately 780,000 distinct CDR3 sequences, 20% to 30% of which appear only once. This sample was also put to use in a study of T cells of mothers and their children.

The specimen was blood. The source is a boy between 10 and 17 years old in good health.

This clonotype was counted a few times. The V call is TRBV27, the J call TRBJ2-7, with D tentatively TRBD2 (5 bases). Germline V gene lookup returns CDR1 MNHEY and CDR2 SMNVEV (reference sequence). The length of the CDR3 is 17 residues. Trimming removed 5 bases from V and 5 bases from J, with 25 bases in between. The DNA of the CDR3 is TGTGCCAGCAGTCCTCTCGGAGTGGAGGAGGTTGGTGACGAGCAGTACTTC. The encoded protein is CASSPLGVEEVGDEQYF.

Many counts were recorded for this clonotype. Its ends do not fully match the called genes, so a read error is possible. The CDR3 DNA sequence: TGTGCTAGTAGCTTGGAGGGAGAGACCCAGTACTTC. Protein sequence: CASSLEGETQYF. The J gene is TRBJ2-5, the V gene TRBV5-1; perhaps TRBD2 as D (6 bases). Germline CDR1 reads SGHRS; CDR2 reads YFSETQ. The CDR3 length is 12 residues.

As regards this clonotype: A junction boundary mismatches the germline segment, possibly from a read error. The chain uses TRBV28 and TRBJ1-2, with TRBD1 matching 8 bases. Germline values: CDR1 MDHEN, CDR2 SYDVKM. The CDR3 has 14 residues. The CDR3 DNA reads as TGTGCCTGCAGCCCGGACAGGGTCAACTATGGCTACACCTTC. Encoded protein: CACSPDRVNYGYTF.

A word on this clonotype: One end of the junction fails to match germline, which may point to a read error. This sequence joins TRBV7-9 and TRBJ2-5; tentatively, D is TRBD2 (6 bases). The CDR3 length is 12 residues. CDR1 and CDR2 from the germline V gene are SEHNR and FQNEAQ (reference sequence). The CDR3 nucleotides read TGTGCCAGCAGCTCTCCCCGGGAGACCCAGCACTTC. The encoded protein is CASSSPRETQHF. Drawing the rest from reference TRBV7-9 and TRBJ2-5, the complete variable domain is DTGVSQNPRHKITKRGQNVTFRCDPISEHNRLYWYRQTLGQGPEFLTYFQNEAQLEKSRLLSDRFSAERPKGSFSTLEIQRTEQGDSAMYLCASSSPRETQHFGPGTRLLVL.

A few counts support this clonotype. The chain couples TRBV7-2 to TRBJ2-3, with TRBD2 as a possible D gene (6 bases). The CDR3 consists of 16 residues. The V end lost 5 bases, the J end lost 1 base, and 16 bases lay between the germline ends. CDR1 is SGHTA, CDR2 FQGNSA, per germline. The CDR3 sequence is CASSEFGGVRTDTQYF. CDR3 nucleotide sequence: TGTGCCAGCAGCGAGTTCGGCGGGGTCCGCACAGATACGCAGTATTTT.

This chain links TRBV5-1 with TRBJ2-2, with D uncertain. Germline values: CDR1 SGHRS, CDR2 YFSETQ. The V gene lost 4 bases and the J gene lost 6 bases, with 16 bases spanning the gap. The CDR3 consists of 15 residues. The CDR3: CASSQTLSGAGELFF. CDR3 sequence (DNA): TGCGCCAGCAGCCAGACTCTATCGGGCGCCGGGGAGCTGTTTTTT.

This clonotype was observed a few times. The rearrangement uses TRBV7-7 and TRBJ2-5, with D unresolved. The J call is uncertain, as TRBJ2-1 better fits the DNA end. This CDR3 contains 13 residues. CDR1 is SSHAT and CDR2 is FNYEAQ in the germline V gene (reference sequence). In DNA form, the CDR3 reads TGTGCCAGCAGCCCCGTGAGATACAATGAGCAGTTCTTC. This codes for CASSPVRYNEQFF.

The V call is TRBV12-3 or TRBV12-4, the J call TRBJ2-5, with 13 positions matching TRBD2. The J call could be wrong; TRBJ2-1 is a better fit for the DNA end. This CDR3 has 16 residues. CDR3 sequence: CASSWGLAGSHNEQFF. The CDR3 DNA sequence: TGTGCCAGCAGTTGGGGACTAGCGGGGAGCCACAATGAGCAGTTCTTC.

This clonotype was counted at least ten times. V gene TRBV2 combines with J gene TRBJ2-5; no firm D call. Trimming cost V 3 bases and J 11 bases, with 7 bases left between them. Germline V gene data show CDR1 as SNHLY and CDR2 as FYNNEI. This CDR3 is 10 amino acids long. CDR3 sequence reads: CASSDREQYF. The CDR3 bases are TGTGCCAGCAGTGACAGAGAGCAGTACTTC.

This chain links TRBV6-5 with TRBJ2-5; 10 bases line up with TRBD2. The J call may not be correct, given that the DNA end is closer to TRBJ2-1. CDR3 length: 15 residues. CDR1 is MNHEY and CDR2 is SVGAGI in the germline V gene. The CDR3 spells CASRERGGNYNEQFF. CDR3 in DNA: TGTGCCAGCAGAGAGCGGGGGGGAAACTACAATGAGCAGTTCTTC.

The chain has TRBV9 and TRBJ2-1; D is uncertain. The CDR3 extends over 14 amino acids. Germline loops: CDR1 SGDLS, CDR2 YYNGEE. Deletions cut 4 bases from V and 8 bases from J, with 16 bases between. This chain's CDR3 is CASSQTDARDEQFF. For the CDR3, the DNA is TGTGCCAGCAGCCAAACGGATGCCCGGGATGAGCAGTTCTTC.

This clonotype was observed a few times. The CDR3 loop is CSAREVGTGETQYF. Here the CDR3 DNA reads TGCAGTGCTAGAGAAGTGGGGACTGGAGAGACCCAGTACTTC. The genes are TRBV20-1 and TRBJ2-5; tentatively, D is TRBD2 (6 bases). The CDR3 consists of 14 residues. In germline, CDR1 is DFQATT, CDR2 SNEGSKA (reference sequence). V lost 0 bases and J 4 bases, leaving 12 bases between the germline ends.

Concerning this clonotype itself: The germline gene is not matched at one end of the junction; a read error may be the cause. The genes are TRBV7-8 and TRBJ2-3, with D perhaps matching TRBD1 (6 bases). Germline assignment: CDR1 SGHVS and CDR2 FQNEAQ. The CDR3 is made up of 16 amino acids. The CDR3 reads CAGSSPLGGGTDTQYF. CDR3 nucleotides: TGTGCCGGCAGCTCCCCTTTAGGGGGAGGCACAGATACGCAGTATTTT.

In regard to this clonotype: A read error may produce the germline difference seen at one junction end. The chain carries TRBV5-1 and TRBJ1-2, with TRBD1 matching 8 bases. The germline V gene has CDR1 SGHRS and CDR2 YFSETQ. There are 15 residues in the CDR3. The CDR3 nucleotides read TGCGCCAGCCGTCGCGCAGGGGGCAATAACGATGGCTACACCTTC. Protein sequence: CASRRAGGNNDGYTF. The whole variable domain, remainder taken from reference TRBV5-1 and TRBJ1-2, is KAGVTQTPRYLIKTRGQQVTLSCSPISGHRSVSWYQQTPGQGLQFLFEYFSETQRNKGNFPGRFSGRQFSNSRSEMNVSTLELGDSALYLCASRRAGGNNDGYTFGSGTRLTVV.

This clonotype was seen a few times. The rearrangement links TRBV7-9 to TRBJ1-1; D perhaps matches TRBD1 (5 bases). In germline, CDR1 is SEHNR, CDR2 FQNEAQ (reference sequence). Trimming removed 5 bases at V and 4 bases at J, with 23 bases between. CDR3 size: 17 residues. The CDR3 bases are TGTGCCAGCAGCGATCCTGGCCTGGGGGTTCAAGGCACTGAAGCTTTCTTT. This codes for CASSDPGLGVQGTEAFF.

A few counts support this clonotype. The chain links TRBV29-1 to TRBJ2-5; D is unclear. The CDR3 sequence is 12 residues long. Germline lookup yields CDR1 SQVTM and CDR2 ANQGSEA. Trimming cost V 4 bases and J 4 bases, with 10 bases left between them. As DNA, the CDR3 is TGCAGCGTTGTGGCTGAGCCAGAGACCCAGTACTTC. Its protein product is CSVVAEPETQYF.

This clonotype showed up just a few times. V usage is TRBV27 and J usage is TRBJ2-7; no clear D gene. The germline V gene has CDR1 MNHEY and CDR2 SMNVEV (reference sequence). The V and J ends lost 7 bases and 1 base respectively, with 11 bases between them. The CDR3 runs 13 residues. The CDR3 loop is CASMKIGSYEQYF. The CDR3 coding sequence is TGTGCCAGCATGAAAATTGGATCCTACGAGCAGTACTTC.

J is TRBJ1-2 and V is TRBV5-1; maybe TRBD1 (6 bases). V gave up 6 bases and J gave up 4 bases, with 10 bases separating them. This CDR3 spans 12 amino acids. Germline V gene lookup returns CDR1 SGHRS and CDR2 YFSETQ. CDR3 in amino acids: CASMGGGYGYTF. The CDR3 nucleotides are TGCGCCAGCATGGGGGGCGGCTATGGCTACACCTTC.

The chain has TRBV11-2 and TRBJ2-4; no clear D. Germline assignment: CDR1 SGHAT and CDR2 FQNNGV. The V and J ends lost 1 base and 6 bases respectively, with 7 bases between them. The CDR3 is 13 amino acids. CDR3 amino acids: CASSLVTGNIQYF. The CDR3 coding sequence is TGTGCCAGCAGCTTAGTGACGGGAAACATTCAGTACTTC.

Comments on this clonotype: Sequence at one end of the junction differs from germline and may be a read error. This chain links TRBV7-2 with TRBJ2-1, with 8 bases lining up with TRBD1. The CDR3 runs 14 residues. The V gene's germline CDR1 is SGHTA and CDR2 FQGNSA. In DNA form, the CDR3 reads TGTGCAAGCAGCTTCACGAATGCCGGGACAGGAGAGTTCTTC. Amino acid sequence: CASSFTNAGTGEFF.

This clonotype turned up a few times. The chain recombines TRBV7-9 with TRBJ2-5; no firm D call. The V end lost 10 bases, the J end lost 1 base, and 7 bases lay between the germline ends. The CDR3 is made up of 11 amino acids. Germline loops: CDR1 SEHNR, CDR2 FQNEAQ (reference sequence). CDR3 in DNA: TGTGCCACCCACCCCCAAGAGACCCAGTACTTC. As protein: CATHPQETQYF. Complete variable domain (other parts from reference TRBV7-9 and TRBJ2-5): DTGVSQNPRHKITKRGQNVTFRCDPISEHNRLYWYRQTLGQGPEFLTYFQNEAQLEKSRLLSDRFSAERPKGSFSTLEIQRTEQGDSAMYLCATHPQETQYFGPGTRLLVL.

This clonotype was counted only a few times. This sequence joins TRBV20-1 and TRBJ2-2; 12 nucleotides align to TRBD1. The ends lost 1 base at V and 3 bases at J; junction bases unmatched: 3. Germline loops: CDR1 DFQATT, CDR2 SNEGSKA (reference sequence). The CDR3 is 16 residues long. CDR3 in DNA: TGCAGTGCTAGAGGGGACAGGGGGCCGGACACCGGGGAGCTGTTTTTT. Amino acids: CSARGDRGPDTGELFF.

The rearrangement joins TRBV20-1 to TRBJ2-7, with 9 nucleotides matching TRBD1. Losses at the gene ends were 5 bases for V and 2 bases for J; bases not matched to a gene: 10. The CDR3 extends over 15 amino acids. The germline V gene encodes CDR1 DFQATT and CDR2 SNEGSKA (reference sequence). In DNA, the CDR3 is TGCAGTGCTCACAGCCAGGACAGGGGCGCCTACGAGCAGTACTTC. It is translated as CSAHSQDRGAYEQYF.

This sequence joins TRBV18 and TRBJ2-7; 8 bases line up with TRBD1. CDR1 is KGHSH and CDR2 is LQKENI in the germline V gene. CDR3 length: 15 amino acids. The J segment lost 0 bases and the V segment lost 3 bases, leaving 4 bases of the junction unmatched. CDR3 sequence: CASSPRGTGSYEQYF. The CDR3 coding sequence is TGTGCCAGCTCACCTAGAGGGACAGGCTCCTACGAGCAGTACTTC.